These 19 T cell receptor beta chains were all obtained from the same sample, sequenced in a study of patients and donors after allogeneic stem cell transplantation. TCRdb reprocessed the RT-PCR reads with MiXCR, giving one entry per CDR3 protein. This table holds some 960,000 distinct CDR3 sequences, roughly 18% found once. The source material was blood, either unsorted or a sorted T cell fraction (not recorded which). The receptors here all came from a human donor who was either an allogeneic HSCT recipient or a stem cell or donor lymphocyte infusion donor (not recorded which). It is not recorded whose cells these are; they may come from a transplant donor.

This clonotype was found a few times. The V gene is TRBV7-3, the J gene TRBJ1-1; weak D call: TRBD1 (5 bases). The CDR3 runs 13 residues. V was clipped by 3 bases and J by 12 bases, with 17 bases between them. The germline CDR1 and CDR2 sequences are SGHTA and FQGTGA. CDR3 coding DNA: TGTGCCAGCAGCTTCCGTGACAGTTTATTAACTTTCTTT. Translating it yields CASSFRDSLLTFF.

Points on this clonotype: One end of the junction fails to match germline, which may point to a read error. CDR3 nucleotide sequence: TGTGCCGCCAGCAGAAACAGGGGACTCGGCGAAAAACTGTTTTTT. It codes for CAASRNRGLGEKLFF. The chain joins TRBV15 to TRBJ1-4; 7 bases map to TRBD1. CDR1 LNHNV and CDR2 YYDKDF come from the germline V gene (reference sequence). The CDR3 has 15 amino acids.

This clonotype was counted between two and nine times. The V gene is TRBV24-1, the J gene TRBJ1-2, with D perhaps matching TRBD1 (6 bases). Germline V gene sequence: CDR1 KGHDR, CDR2 SFDVKD. V shed 5 bases and J shed 1 base, with 16 bases lying between them. This CDR3 region has 16 residues. CDR3 DNA: TGTGCCACCAGTGCGGGGGGGGCAGGCCTTAACTATGGCTACACCTTC. It codes for CATSAGGAGLNYGYTF.

In regard to this clonotype: At one boundary the junction diverges from the germline segment, which might be a read error. The chain recombines TRBV7-8 with TRBJ2-5, with unresolved D. The CDR3 covers 12 residues. Germline V gene sequence: CDR1 SGHVS, CDR2 FQNEAQ. The CDR3 region has the DNA TGTGCCAGCAGCTTACCGGACCTTCCCCTAAGTTTC. Translation: CASSLPDLPLSF.

The V and J genes are TRBV14 and TRBJ1-2; D uncertain. The CDR3 is made up of 13 amino acids. V lost 5 bases, J lost 4 bases, and 11 bases lay in between. From germline, CDR1 is SGHDN and CDR2 FVKESK. The CDR3 loop is CASSLSRLYGYTF. DNA of the CDR3: TGTGCCAGCAGCTTAAGCAGGCTCTATGGCTACACCTTC.

The chain employs TRBV28 and TRBJ1-6; D not certain. V lost 4 bases to trimming and J lost 8 bases, with 6 bases between them. The CDR3 covers 12 residues. Germline CDR1 is MDHEN and CDR2 is SYDVKM. The CDR3 region has the DNA TGTGCCAGCAGTTCCAGAGATTCACCCCTCCACTTT. Translated, it gives CASSSRDSPLHF.

This sequence joins TRBV7-8 and TRBJ1-4; 8 nucleotides agree with TRBD1. The V gene end was trimmed by 1 base and the J gene end by 2 bases; junction bases not matched to a gene: 3. Germline V gene lookup returns CDR1 SGHVS and CDR2 FQNEAQ. CDR3 length: 16 residues. The CDR3 here is CASSLGTGGTNEKLFF. DNA of the CDR3: TGTGCCAGCAGCTTAGGAACAGGGGGGACTAATGAAAAACTGTTTTTT.

V and J are TRBV12-3 or TRBV12-4 and TRBJ1-5; D ambiguous. The CDR3 runs to 13 residues. V dropped 6 bases and J dropped 5 bases, with 11 bases sitting between them. The DNA of the CDR3 is TGTGCCAGCAGCCCTTTGAGGCATCAGCCCCAGCATTTT. This sequence encodes CASSPLRHQPQHF.

The chain links TRBV3-1 to TRBJ2-7, with D unclear. In germline, CDR1 is LGHDT, CDR2 YNNKEL (reference sequence). V was pared by 4 bases and J by 5 bases, with 12 bases between. This CDR3 has 13 amino acids. The CDR3 reads CASSPSNRDEQYF. Here the CDR3 DNA reads TGTGCCAGCAGCCCCTCTAACCGCGACGAGCAGTACTTC.

This clonotype was seen at least ten times. The chain couples TRBV6-1 to TRBJ2-2; D is unclear. V shed 6 bases and J shed 5 bases, with 13 bases lying between them. Germline assignment: CDR1 MNHNS and CDR2 SASEGT. This CDR3 is 14 amino acids long. The CDR3 is CASRTKTLTGELFF. The CDR3 region has the DNA TGTGCCAGCAGGACGAAAACACTTACCGGGGAGCTGTTTTTT.

The CDR3 DNA sequence: TGCGCCAGCAGCTCGGGACTAGCGGGACTCACCTACAATGAGCAGTTCTTC. Translating it yields CASSSGLAGLTYNEQFF. The V gene is TRBV5-1, the J gene TRBJ2-1; 13 bases map to TRBD2. The CDR3 runs 17 residues. Germline V gene lookup returns CDR1 SGHRS and CDR2 YFSETQ. V lost 3 bases to trimming and J lost 2 bases; unmatched junction nucleotides: 5.

This clonotype was seen only a few times. CDR3 DNA sequence: TGTGCCAGCAGAACAAGAGAGGCCAATGAGCAGTTCTTC. Translation: CASRTREANEQFF. This chain connects TRBV27 to TRBJ2-1; no definite D call. V was pared by 6 bases and J by 6 bases, with 12 bases between. Germline CDR1 reads MNHEY; CDR2 reads SMNVEV (reference sequence). The CDR3 covers 13 residues.

This clonotype was detected a few times. The V call is TRBV24-1, the J call TRBJ2-2; 7 bases are a match to TRBD1. The CDR3 extends over 13 amino acids. The germline V gene has CDR1 KGHDR and CDR2 SFDVKD. Germline trimming cut 9 bases from V and 7 bases from J; bases unmatched to any gene: 7. The CDR3 bases are TGTGCCACCGGAGACAGGGCGGTCGGGGAGCTGTTTTTT. Translated: CATGDRAVGELFF.

The chain combines TRBV7-2 with TRBJ1-6; 7 bases fit TRBD1. Germline CDR1 is SGHTA and CDR2 is FQGNSA. The length of the CDR3 is 16 residues. Germline trimming cut 2 bases from V and 11 bases from J; bases unmatched to any gene: 12. The CDR3 bases are TGTGCCAGCAGCTTAAGCCACAGGGGCCCTTGGGCACCCCTCCACTTT. Amino acid sequence: CASSLSHRGPWAPLHF. The variable domain in full, completed from reference TRBV7-2 and TRBJ1-6, reads GAGVSQSPSNKVTEKGKDVELRCDPISGHTALYWYRQSLGQGLEFLIYFQGNSAPDKSGLPSDRFSAERTGGSVSTLTIQRTQQEDSAVYLCASSLSHRGPWAPLHFGNGTRLTVT.

The chain uses TRBV7-2 and TRBJ1-1; no reliable D call. The CDR3 runs 13 residues. CDR1 and CDR2 from the germline V gene are SGHTA and FQGNSA. The V and J ends lost 4 bases and 7 bases respectively, with 13 bases between them. The CDR3 spells CASSYERQSEAFF. As DNA, the CDR3 is TGTGCCAGCAGCTATGAGAGGCAGAGTGAAGCTTTCTTT.

This chain joins TRBV20-1 and TRBJ2-1; D remains unclear. Germline V gives CDR1 DFQATT, CDR2 SNEGSKA (reference sequence). V lost 0 bases to trimming and J lost 4 bases, with 13 bases between them. The CDR3 has 15 residues. For the CDR3, the DNA is TGCAGTGCTAGAGATGTCCTGAACCCATACAATGAGCAGTTCTTC. Protein product: CSARDVLNPYNEQFF.

This clonotype was seen a handful of times. This chain uses TRBV12-3 or TRBV12-4 with TRBJ1-2; TRBD1 matches at 7 bases. This CDR3 comprises 15 residues. Trimming removed 2 bases from V and 1 base from J; junction bases left unmatched: 4. CDR3 amino acids: CASSLRDRINYGYTF. CDR3 sequence (DNA): TGTGCCAGCAGTTTAAGGGACAGAATTAACTATGGCTACACCTTC.

The rearrangement links TRBV6-5 to TRBJ2-2, with D maybe TRBD1 (5 bases). Trimming removed 0 bases from V and 6 bases from J, with 11 bases in between. The CDR3 sequence is 15 residues long. CDR1 is MNHEY and CDR2 is SVGAGI in the germline V gene. The CDR3 coding sequence is TGTGCCAGCAGTTACTCGGTTTCAGGGCCCGGGGAGCTGTTTTTT. Translating gives CASSYSVSGPGELFF.

This chain connects TRBV7-2 to TRBJ2-2; 9 nucleotides line up with TRBD2. V lost 3 bases to trimming and J lost 9 bases; unmatched junction nucleotides: 5. Germline CDR1 is SGHTA and CDR2 is FQGNSA. This CDR3 is built from 14 residues. CDR3 protein: CASSFWREGWELFF. The CDR3 nucleotides are TGTGCCAGCAGCTTTTGGCGGGAGGGTTGGGAGCTGTTTTTT. Combining the CDR3 with reference TRBV7-2 and TRBJ2-2 gives the whole variable domain GAGVSQSPSNKVTEKGKDVELRCDPISGHTALYWYRQSLGQGLEFLIYFQGNSAPDKSGLPSDRFSAERTGGSVSTLTIQRTQQEDSAVYLCASSFWREGWELFFGEGSRLTVL.